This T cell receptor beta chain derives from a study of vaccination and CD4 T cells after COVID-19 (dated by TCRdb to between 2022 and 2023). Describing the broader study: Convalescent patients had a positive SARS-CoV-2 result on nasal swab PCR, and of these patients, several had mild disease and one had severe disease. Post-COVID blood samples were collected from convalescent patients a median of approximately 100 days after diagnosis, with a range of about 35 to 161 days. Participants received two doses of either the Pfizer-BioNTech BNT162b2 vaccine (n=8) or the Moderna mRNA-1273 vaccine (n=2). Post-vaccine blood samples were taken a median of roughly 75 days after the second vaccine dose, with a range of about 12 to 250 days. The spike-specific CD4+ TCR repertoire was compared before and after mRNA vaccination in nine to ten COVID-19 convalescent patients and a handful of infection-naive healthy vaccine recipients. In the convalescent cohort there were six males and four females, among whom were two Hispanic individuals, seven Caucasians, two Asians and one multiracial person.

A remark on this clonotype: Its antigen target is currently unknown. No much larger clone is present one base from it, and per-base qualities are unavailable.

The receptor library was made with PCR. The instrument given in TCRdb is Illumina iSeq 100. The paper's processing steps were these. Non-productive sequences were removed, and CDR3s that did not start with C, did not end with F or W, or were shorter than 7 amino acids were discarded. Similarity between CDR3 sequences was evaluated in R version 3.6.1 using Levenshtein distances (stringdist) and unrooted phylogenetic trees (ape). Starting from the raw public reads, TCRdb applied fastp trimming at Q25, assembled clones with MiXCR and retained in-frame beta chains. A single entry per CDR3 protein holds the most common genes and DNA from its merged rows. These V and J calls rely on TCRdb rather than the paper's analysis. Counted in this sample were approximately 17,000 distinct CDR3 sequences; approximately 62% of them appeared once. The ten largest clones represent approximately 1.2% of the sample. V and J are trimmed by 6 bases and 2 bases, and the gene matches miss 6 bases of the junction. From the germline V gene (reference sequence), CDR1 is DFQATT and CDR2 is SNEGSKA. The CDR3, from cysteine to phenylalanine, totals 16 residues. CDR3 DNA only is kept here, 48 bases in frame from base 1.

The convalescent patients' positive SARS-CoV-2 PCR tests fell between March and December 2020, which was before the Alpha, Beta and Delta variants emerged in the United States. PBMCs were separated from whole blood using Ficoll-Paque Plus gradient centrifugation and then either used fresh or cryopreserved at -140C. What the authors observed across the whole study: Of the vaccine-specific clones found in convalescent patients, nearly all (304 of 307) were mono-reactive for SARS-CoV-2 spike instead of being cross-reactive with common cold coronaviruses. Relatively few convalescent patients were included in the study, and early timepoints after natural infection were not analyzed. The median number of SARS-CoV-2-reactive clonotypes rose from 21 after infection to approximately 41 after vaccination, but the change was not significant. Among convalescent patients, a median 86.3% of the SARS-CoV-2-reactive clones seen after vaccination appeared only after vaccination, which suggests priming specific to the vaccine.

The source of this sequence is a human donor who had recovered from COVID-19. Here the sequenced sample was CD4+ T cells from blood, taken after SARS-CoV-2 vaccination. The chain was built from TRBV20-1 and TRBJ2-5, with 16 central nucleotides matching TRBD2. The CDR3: CSAGTSGRGGQETQYF. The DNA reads TGCAGTGCCGGGACTAGCGGGAGGGGTGGGCAAGAGACCCAGTACTTC.